This TCR beta chain comes out of a study of T cell changes during pregnancy in multiple sclerosis. V shed 4 bases, J shed 2 bases, and the junction held 7 bases outside the gene matches. Germline V gene lookup returns CDR1 SGHNT and CDR2 YYREEE (reference sequence). This CDR3 region has 16 residues. The data were produced by immunoSEQ multiplex PCR, yet TCRdb's version contains in-frame clones alone and is incomplete. Among about 80,000 clones listed, more than 85% were seen once. V is TRBV5-4 and J is TRBJ2-7; 12 bases align to TRBD1. The sequence derives from a female donor in good health, enrolled as a control in a pregnancy study. The sequencing here drew on peripheral blood, taken after pregnancy. CDR3 region: CASSPGTGGYTYEQYF. As DNA, the CDR3 is TGTGCCAGCAGCCCCGGGACAGGGGGCTACACCTACGAGCAGTACTTC.